The T cell receptor (beta chain) described here comes from a study of blood T cell repertoires in COVID-19. On the study more broadly: Spain, Italy and the United States supplied samples that represented acute and convalescent COVID-19. PBMCs, B-cell-depleted T cells, or T cells were the source of the cDNA or gDNA that made up the material.

The table came from immunoSEQ multiplex PCR; TCRdb's copy has only in-frame clones and leaves some out. There are over 90,000 clones in the sample; 75% to 90% occur only once, and about 1.7% lies in the top ten. The CDR3 is made up of 14 amino acids. In germline, CDR1 is SEHNR, CDR2 FQNEAQ (reference sequence). Trimming removed 5 bases from V and 7 bases from J; junction bases left unmatched: 7. The source material was peripheral blood. The J gene is TRBJ2-2, the V gene TRBV7-9; 7 bases agree with TRBD1. The clonotype comes from a man older than 75 with acute or convalescent COVID-19. CDR3 residues: CASSHDRVDGELFF. CDR3 bases: TGTGCCAGCAGCCACGACAGGGTTGACGGGGAGCTGTTTTTT.